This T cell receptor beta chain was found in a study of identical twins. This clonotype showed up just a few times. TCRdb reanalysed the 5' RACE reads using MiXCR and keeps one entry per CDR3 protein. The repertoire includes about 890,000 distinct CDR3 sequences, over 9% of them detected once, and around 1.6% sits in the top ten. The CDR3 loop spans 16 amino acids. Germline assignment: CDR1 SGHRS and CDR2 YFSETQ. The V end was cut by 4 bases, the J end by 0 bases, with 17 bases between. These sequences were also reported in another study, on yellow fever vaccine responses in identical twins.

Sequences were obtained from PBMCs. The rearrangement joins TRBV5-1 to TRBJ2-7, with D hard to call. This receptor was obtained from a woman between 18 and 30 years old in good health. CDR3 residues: CASSHPQNSVSYEQYF. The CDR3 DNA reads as TGCGCCAGCAGCCATCCGCAGAACAGCGTCTCCTACGAGCAGTACTTC.